The source of this T cell receptor beta chain is a study of T cell responses to AZD1222 COVID-19 vaccine (dated by TCRdb to about 2021). Study-wide context: AZD1222 recipients with second doses at about 4 weeks or about 12 weeks were pooled, because spike-specific TCR depth and breadth did not differ between schedules. TCR sequencing covered over 230 trial participants: about 210 given two doses of AZD1222 and 26 given two doses of MenACWY control vaccine. Trial participants were enrolled into age subgroups of 18-55, 56-69 and 70-plus years, which contained roughly 140, 27 and 60 TCR-sequenced participants, respectively. Results and caveats for the whole study, not just this receptor: Conclusions about previously exposed vaccinees are limited because only six or seven AZD1222 recipients were SARS-CoV-2 seropositive at baseline. Reportedly, close to half of the unique spike-specific TCRs recognized epitopes lying outside the regions that are mutated in the B.1.351 and B.1.1.7 variants. In the small 56-69-year group, the increase in depth fell short of significance, most likely because of low power. Vaccine-associated CD4 TCRs spanned the whole spike protein, with dominant responses in regions 160-218 and 743-854. After two AZD1222 doses, both the breadth and the depth of spike-specific TCRs were significantly higher than at day 0 and than in MenACWY recipients. Because no day 14 peak-response samples were available, the repertoires could be characterized only after the peak T cell response. Participants were mostly white British, with more females than males. The authors suggested clonal diversity may have been underestimated.

A remark on this clone: The target of this receptor is not known. No much larger clonotype is one base removed from it; base qualities were not supplied.

The CDR3 regions of human TCRbeta chains were analyzed by immunosequencing. On the authors' methods: TCRs in the repertoires were compared against a reference library of SARS-CoV-2-specific TCRs that had been generated with the MIRA antigen-specificity platform. Breadth meant the fraction of unique TCRs that were SARS-CoV-2-associated, whereas depth meant the fraction of total T cells that were SARS-CoV-2-associated. Using the MIRA data, each spike-specific TCR was mapped to the spike region that the TCR reacts to and placed in a CD4 or CD8 class. Log10-transformed breadth and depth values were compared by one-way ANOVA with Sidak's multiple comparisons tests. TCRdb holds this immuneACCESS table with in-frame rearrangements only. Some clones are missing; in checked studies, unresolved V genes explain under half, and the rest has no known cause. The D gene and trimming were derived from the DNA, and the V and J assignments and clone size from that table. A total of over 75,000 clones appear in this sample, roughly nine tenths of them only once. The ten largest make up about 2.9% of the sample.

This specimen's time point label, per the study, means: baseline before first vaccination. Vaccinee samples came from UK trials COV001 and COV002, including a single-blind randomized controlled phase 2/3 trial of AZD1222 (ChAdOx1 nCoV-19) in healthy adults. For TCRbeta chain sequencing, PBMC samples were collected from trial participants at day 0 and at day 28 after the second dose. In the germline V gene, CDR1 corresponds to SGHRS and CDR2 to YFSETQ. From the cysteine up to the phenylalanine, the CDR3 has a length of 15 residues. Only the CDR3 region is kept as DNA, spanning 45 bases read in frame from base 1. The germline V and J ends show losses of 5 bases and 0 bases respectively, and no gene match explains 6 bases of the junction.

The chain employs TRBV5-1 and TRBJ2-3, with 7 bases aligning to TRBD1. This sequence originates from an adult in good health. The sample in question was peripheral blood, obtained on day 0 of AZD1222 vaccination. The CDR3 region reads CASSLGTASTDTQYF. The DNA sequence is TGCGCCAGCAGTCTCGGGACAGCAAGCACAGATACGCAGTATTTT. Reference TRBV5-1 and TRBJ2-3 genes cover what lies past the CDR3, so the full variable domain is KAGVTQTPRYLIKTRGQQVTLSCSPISGHRSVSWYQQTPGQGLQFLFEYFSETQRNKGNFPGRFSGRQFSNSRSEMNVSTLELGDSALYLCASSLGTASTDTQYFGPGTRLTVL.